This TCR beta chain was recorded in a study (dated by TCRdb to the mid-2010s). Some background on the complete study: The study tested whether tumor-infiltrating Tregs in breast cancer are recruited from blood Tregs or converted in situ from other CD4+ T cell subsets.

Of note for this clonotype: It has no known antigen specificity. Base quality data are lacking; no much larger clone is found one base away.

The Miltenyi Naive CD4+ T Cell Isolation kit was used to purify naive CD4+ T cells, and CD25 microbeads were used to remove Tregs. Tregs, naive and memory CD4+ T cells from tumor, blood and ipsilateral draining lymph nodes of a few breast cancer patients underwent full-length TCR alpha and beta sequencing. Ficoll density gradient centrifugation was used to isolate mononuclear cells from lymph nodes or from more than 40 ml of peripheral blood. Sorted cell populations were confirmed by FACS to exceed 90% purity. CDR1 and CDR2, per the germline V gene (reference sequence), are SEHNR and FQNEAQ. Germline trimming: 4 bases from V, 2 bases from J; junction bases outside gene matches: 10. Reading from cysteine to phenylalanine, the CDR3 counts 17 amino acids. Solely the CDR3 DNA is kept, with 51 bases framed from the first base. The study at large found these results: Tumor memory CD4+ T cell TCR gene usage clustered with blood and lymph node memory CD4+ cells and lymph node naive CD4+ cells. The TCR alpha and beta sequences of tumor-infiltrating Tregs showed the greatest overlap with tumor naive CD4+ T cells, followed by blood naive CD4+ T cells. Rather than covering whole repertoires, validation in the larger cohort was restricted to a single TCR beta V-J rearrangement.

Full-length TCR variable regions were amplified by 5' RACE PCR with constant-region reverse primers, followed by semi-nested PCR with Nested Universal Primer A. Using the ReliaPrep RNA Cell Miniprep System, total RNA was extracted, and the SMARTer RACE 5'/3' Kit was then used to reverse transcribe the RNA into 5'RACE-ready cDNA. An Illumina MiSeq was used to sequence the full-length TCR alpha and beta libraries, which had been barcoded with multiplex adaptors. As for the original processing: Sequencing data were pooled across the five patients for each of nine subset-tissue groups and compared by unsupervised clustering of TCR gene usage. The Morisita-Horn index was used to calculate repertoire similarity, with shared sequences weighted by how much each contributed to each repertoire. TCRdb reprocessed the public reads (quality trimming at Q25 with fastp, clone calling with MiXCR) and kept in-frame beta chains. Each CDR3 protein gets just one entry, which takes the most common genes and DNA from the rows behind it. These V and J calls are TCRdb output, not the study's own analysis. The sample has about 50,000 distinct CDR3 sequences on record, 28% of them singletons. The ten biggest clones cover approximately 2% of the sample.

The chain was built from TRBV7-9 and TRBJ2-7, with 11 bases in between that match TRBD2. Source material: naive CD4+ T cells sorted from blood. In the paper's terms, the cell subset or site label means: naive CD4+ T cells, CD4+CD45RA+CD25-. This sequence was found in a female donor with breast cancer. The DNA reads TGTGCCAGCAGCTCATCGACTAGCGGGGTTATCACCTACGAGCAGTACTTC. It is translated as CASSSSTSGVITYEQYF.